A single sample is the source of the 10 T cell receptor beta chains below, sequenced in a study of OX40 agonist ivuxolimab in advanced cancers. Method: immunoSEQ multiplex PCR; TCRdb's copy keeps in-frame clones and lacks some. The table shows around 93,000 clones, with 80% to 90% occurring only once. The sequencing here drew on CD4+ or CD8+ T cells sorted from blood, taken in a trial of the OX40 agonist ivuxolimab. The receptors originated from an adult with an advanced solid tumor such as melanoma, head and neck, liver or kidney cancer.

This chain connects TRBV7-9 to TRBJ2-1, with 7 bases lining up with TRBD1. After removal of 5 bases from V and 6 bases from J, the junction contained 4 bases not matched to a gene. This CDR3 is 13 amino acids long. Germline CDR1 SEHNR, CDR2 FQNEAQ (reference sequence). CDR3 amino acids: CASSATGINEQFF. In DNA form, the CDR3 reads TGTGCCAGCAGCGCGACAGGGATCAATGAGCAGTTCTTC.

The V gene is TRBV19, the J gene TRBJ2-5; 9 bases are a match to TRBD2. Germline trimming cut 10 bases from V and 5 bases from J; bases unmatched to any gene: 14. Germline CDR1 LNHDA, CDR2 SQIVND (reference sequence). The CDR3 is made up of 15 amino acids. CDR3 DNA: TGTGCCACCCGACTAGCGGAGCTAAATAGTGAGACCCAGTACTTC. Encoded protein: CATRLAELNSETQYF.

The CDR3 bases are TGTGCCAGCAGCTTCTCGGGACAGGGAGATGGCTACACCTTC. This sequence encodes CASSFSGQGDGYTF. The chain joins TRBV7-6 to TRBJ1-2; the match to TRBD1 covers 9 bases. This CDR3 region has 14 residues. CDR1 SGHVS and CDR2 FNYEAQ come from the germline V gene. The junction had 5 bases not matched to a gene; V was cut back by 3 bases and J by 6 bases.

The rearrangement links TRBV11-3 to TRBJ2-3; TRBD1 aligns across 11 bases. CDR3 length: 15 amino acids. Losses at the gene ends were 5 bases for V and 8 bases for J; bases not matched to a gene: 9. Germline V gene lookup returns CDR1 SGHNT and CDR2 YENEEA. The CDR3 DNA follows: TGTGCCAGCAGCCCCCGGACAGGGGGCGGTGGTACGCAGTATTTT. This encodes CASSPRTGGGGTQYF.

The V and J genes are TRBV10-1 and TRBJ2-3; a weak D match, TRBD1 (5 bases). CDR3 length: 14 amino acids. The ends were cut back, 8 bases at V and 6 bases at J, with 18 bases in the middle. Germline lookup yields CDR1 WNHNN and CDR2 SYGVQD (reference sequence). In DNA form, the CDR3 reads TGCGCCAGCTCTCGACAGCCGGTAGGGGATACGCAGTATTTT. As protein: CASSRQPVGDTQYF.

The chain carries TRBV7-3 and TRBJ2-5, with D perhaps TRBD2 (5 bases). Per the germline V gene, CDR1 is SGHTA and CDR2 is FQGTGA. This CDR3 has 15 residues. Trimming removed 4 bases from V and 5 bases from J, with 17 bases in between. As DNA, the CDR3 is TGTGCCAGCAGCTCCTCCCCCTGGGAGACGGAGACCCAGTACTTC. It encodes CASSSSPWETETQYF.

V gene TRBV2 combines with J gene TRBJ1-2; 9 bases agree with TRBD1. This CDR3 region has 16 residues. V gave up 2 bases and J gave up 2 bases; unmatched junction bases: 6. Germline-derived CDR1 and CDR2 are SNHLY and FYNNEI. The CDR3 nucleotides read TGTGCCAGCAGTGAATACACAGGGGGCGGGAACTATGGCTACACCTTC. Its protein is CASSEYTGGGNYGYTF.

The V and J genes are TRBV7-8 and TRBJ2-1; tentative D call: TRBD1 (6 bases). Trimming cost V 4 bases and J 5 bases, with 15 bases left between them. CDR3 length: 15 residues. The V gene's germline CDR1 is SGHVS and CDR2 FQNEAQ. The chain's CDR3 is CASSSAGNRDNEQFF. CDR3 coding DNA: TGTGCCAGCAGCTCAGCAGGCAACAGGGACAATGAGCAGTTCTTC. Full variable domain (outside the CDR3, taken from reference TRBV7-8 and TRBJ2-1): GAGVSQSPRYKVAKRGQDVALRCDPISGHVSLFWYQQALGQGPEFLTYFQNEAQLDKSGLPSDRFFAERPEGSVSTLKIQRTQQEDSAVYLCASSSAGNRDNEQFFGPGTRLTVL.

The genes are TRBV15 and TRBJ2-7; TRBD2 aligns across 10 bases. V lost 1 base, J lost 5 bases, and 11 bases stayed unmatched. CDR1 and CDR2 from the germline V gene are LNHNV and YYDKDF (reference sequence). The CDR3 runs 17 residues. CDR3 residues: CATSRAKGASGSNEQYF. DNA for the CDR3: TGTGCCACCAGCAGAGCAAAAGGTGCTAGCGGGAGCAACGAGCAGTACTTC.

The chain uses TRBV6-7 and TRBJ2-2; D ambiguous. TRBV6-7 is recorded as an ORF, its role being uncertain. This CDR3 is 12 amino acids long. Trimming left V 7 bases short and J 3 bases short, with 6 bases between. The CDR3 here is CASILDTGELFF. As DNA, the CDR3 is TGTGCCAGCATTTTAGACACCGGGGAGCTGTTTTTT.